A single T cell receptor (beta chain) is shown here with its context. The target antigen is unknown. Only in-frame clones appear in the TCRdb table, and some are missing; sequencing was by immunoSEQ multiplex PCR. The sample holds approximately 160,000 clones, roughly 94% seen once. The CDR3 length is 17 residues. Exclusion of a patient followed from autoimmune disease history or systemic immunosuppression. Drawing of blood for sampling happened at baseline, at cycle 4 day 1, and at cycle 7 day 1. This sample was included in a study of OX40 agonist ivuxolimab in advanced cancers. Study in general: Eligibility admitted prior anti-PD-1, anti-PD-L1 or anti-CTLA-4 therapy; 35% to 40% had some. Notes on the study in general: Relative to CD4+, CD8+ T cells held more expanded clones on average.

The sample consisted of CD4+ or CD8+ T cells sorted from blood, taken in a trial of the OX40 agonist ivuxolimab. This sequence was found in an adult with an advanced solid tumor such as melanoma, head and neck, liver or kidney cancer. The J gene is TRBJ2-1, the V gene TRBV21-1; the DNA was not compared with TRBD1, the D call given in the table. TRBV21-1 is a recognized pseudogene. CDR3 region: CASSKLGRGVPYNEQFF. The CDR3 DNA reads TGTGCCAGCAGCAAACTAGGCAGGGGGGTACCCTACAATGAGCAGTTCTTC.